Each of the 5 T cell receptor beta chains below was sequenced from the same sample in a study of Tregs in tolerant kidney transplant recipients. Clones were read by immunoSEQ multiplex PCR, and TCRdb kept only the in-frame ones, dropping some. Recorded for this sample: fewer than 40,000 clones. This sample comprised CD8+ T cells from blood, obtained before the transplant. These receptors all stem from a human donor who received a combined kidney and bone marrow transplant.

With respect to this clone: Coverage ceases 3 residues before the CDR3 finishes, and the germline J gene fills in the end. The gene calls are TRBV10-1 and TRBJ2-4, with TRBD1 matching over 10 bases. Germline V gene sequence: CDR1 WNHNN, CDR2 SYGVQD (reference sequence). The CDR3 has 16 amino acids. Trimming at V came to 5 bases and at J to 4 bases, leaving 8 bases not matched to a gene. The CDR3 here is CASSPIPGQGKNIQYF. CDR3 bases read: TGCGCCAGCAGTCCCATACCGGGACAGGGGAAAAACATT.

The CDR3 DNA, read in part, is TGTGCCAGCAGTGAACAGCGGGGGGGGTATCGAAATGAG. Translating it yields CASSEQRGGYRNE. The CDR3 reads in full as CASSEQRGGYRNEQFF. V and J are TRBV2 and TRBJ2-1, with TRBD2 matching 10 bases. The CDR3 extends 3 residues past the end of the read, so its final part is completed from the germline J gene. This CDR3 comprises 16 residues. V dropped 2 bases and J dropped 7; count of bases not matched to a gene: 8. Germline V gene lookup returns CDR1 SNHLY and CDR2 FYNNEI.

Turning to this clone: The observed sequence ends 3 residues before the CDR3 terminus, with the missing tail filled in from the germline J gene. The rearrangement joins TRBV2 to TRBJ1-4; TRBD1 is a possible D gene (6 bases). Germline V gene sequence: CDR1 SNHLY, CDR2 FYNNEI. The CDR3 covers 12 residues. Trimming pared 11 bases from V and 8 bases from J, leaving 15 bases between. Incomplete CDR3 DNA: TGTGCCTCATTGGCAGGGGAGGAAAAA. Amino acids: CASLAGEEK. In full, the CDR3 is CASLAGEEKLFF.

For this clone: The read is 3 residues too short to cover the CDR3 end, so that end is filled in from the germline J gene. The V call is TRBV7-9, the J call TRBJ1-1; D is perhaps TRBD1 (5 bases). From germline, CDR1 is SEHNR and CDR2 FQNEAQ (reference sequence). The CDR3 totals 13 residues. The ends were cut back, 6 bases at V and 0 bases at J, with 8 bases in the middle. The sequenced part of the CDR3 DNA is TGTGCCAGCAGACAGGACATGAACACTGAA. This translates into CASRQDMNTE. The entire CDR3 protein is CASRQDMNTEAFF.

A word on this clone: The read terminates 3 residues ahead of where the CDR3 ends, so the germline J gene completes it. The chain uses TRBV2 and TRBJ1-1, with TRBD1 identical over 11 bases. Germline V lookup: CDR1 SNHLY, CDR2 FYNNEI. This CDR3 has 13 residues. V lost 11 bases to trimming and J lost 5 bases; unmatched junction nucleotides: 7. The CDR3 DNA, read in part, is TGTGCCGGACGGACAGGGGGCCAGACTGAA. Translating gives CAGRTGGQTE. The entire CDR3 sequence reads CAGRTGGQTEAFF.